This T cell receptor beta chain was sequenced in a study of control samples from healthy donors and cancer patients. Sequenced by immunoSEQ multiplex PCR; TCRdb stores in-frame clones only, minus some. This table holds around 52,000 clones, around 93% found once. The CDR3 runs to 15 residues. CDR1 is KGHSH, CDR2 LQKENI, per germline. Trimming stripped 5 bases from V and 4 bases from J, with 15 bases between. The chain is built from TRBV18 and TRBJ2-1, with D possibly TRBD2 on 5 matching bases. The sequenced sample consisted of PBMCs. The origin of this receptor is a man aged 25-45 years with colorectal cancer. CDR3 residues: CASSIGSGPYNEQFF. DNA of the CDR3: TGTGCCAGCTCAATTGGGAGCGGTCCATACAATGAGCAGTTCTTC.